A single sample gave rise to the 12 T cell receptor beta chains below, sequenced in a study of cytomegalovirus exposure and HLA in healthy donors. Vbeta (60) and Jbeta (13) primers were used in the PCR. Profiled with immunoSEQ multiplex PCR; TCRdb holds only in-frame clones, not every one. The sample includes about 160,000 clones, 78% seen only once; the top ten take around 1.4%. The sample comprised PBMCs. The receptors were sampled from a male donor in good health and CMV-seronegative.

The chain joins TRBV2 to TRBJ2-7, with 11 bases aligning to TRBD1. J was trimmed by 6 bases and V by 6 bases; bases with no gene match: 4. The germline V gene has CDR1 SNHLY and CDR2 FYNNEI. The CDR3 covers 13 residues. The CDR3 sequence is CASRGDRGAEQYF. Written as DNA, the CDR3 is TGTGCCAGCAGAGGGGACAGGGGGGCCGAGCAGTACTTC.

This chain connects TRBV4-2 to TRBJ2-1; the D gene is possibly TRBD2 (5 bases). The CDR3 covers 15 residues. Germline lookup yields CDR1 LGHNA and CDR2 YNFKEQ. Trimming removed 1 base at V and 8 bases at J, with 15 bases between. In nucleotides, the CDR3 is TGTGCCAGCAGCCAAGGTCCCGGAGGCGTCGATGAGCAGTTCTTC. As protein: CASSQGPGGVDEQFF.

The CDR3 nucleotides are TGCAGCGTTGTTTATGGGGGCGTGGGTACCGGGGAGCTGTTTTTT. The encoded protein is CSVVYGGVGTGELFF. The chain carries TRBV29-1 and TRBJ2-2; TRBD1 might be the D (6 bases). CDR3 size: 15 residues. V was shortened by 4 bases and J by 5 bases, with 17 bases between the two germline ends. Germline-derived CDR1 and CDR2 are SQVTM and ANQGSEA.

This chain connects TRBV30 to TRBJ2-3; D not resolved. The CDR3 sequence is 16 residues long. The V gene's germline CDR1 is GTSNPN and CDR2 SVGIG (reference sequence). Trimming took 3 bases from V and 1 from J, leaving 17 bases between them. The DNA for the CDR3 is TGTGCCTGGAGCTTACCCCCCGCTATGGGCACAGATACGCAGTATTTT. Residues: CAWSLPPAMGTDTQYF.

V is TRBV11-2 and J is TRBJ2-3; perhaps TRBD1 as D (5 bases). Germline V gene data show CDR1 as SGHAT and CDR2 as FQNNGV. V was shortened by 0 bases and J by 4 bases, with 5 bases between the two germline ends. The CDR3 consists of 13 residues. The chain's CDR3 is CASSLEGADTQYF. The CDR3 DNA sequence: TGTGCCAGCAGCTTAGAAGGGGCAGATACGCAGTATTTT.

This clone was seen more than once but under ten times. The J gene is TRBJ1-2, the V gene TRBV29-1, with 9 bases that match TRBD1. CDR3 length equals 14 residues. Germline trimming cut 1 base from V and 3 bases from J; bases unmatched to any gene: 3. Germline assignment: CDR1 SQVTM and CDR2 ANQGSEA. CDR3 coding DNA: TGCAGCGTTGAAGGGACAGGGGTGGACTATGGCTACACCTTC. Its translation: CSVEGTGVDYGYTF.

The chain uses TRBV5-1 and TRBJ2-1, with a weak D call TRBD1 (5 bases). Looked up from germline, CDR1 is SGHRS and CDR2 is YFSETQ. Trimming stripped 3 bases from V and 6 bases from J, with 7 bases between. CDR3 length equals 12 residues. The CDR3 coding sequence is TGCGCCAGCAGCTGGCAGGGCAATGAGCAGTTCTTC. This sequence encodes CASSWQGNEQFF.

V and J are TRBV5-4 and TRBJ2-3, with TRBD2 identical over 8 bases. This CDR3 is 16 amino acids long. Germline trimming cut 2 bases from V and 1 base from J; bases unmatched to any gene: 6. Germline loops: CDR1 SGHNT, CDR2 YYREEE (reference sequence). CDR3 loop: CASSLPGLGRTDTQYF. For the CDR3, the DNA is TGTGCCAGCAGCTTACCGGGACTAGGACGCACAGATACGCAGTATTTT. The whole variable domain, remainder taken from reference TRBV5-4 and TRBJ2-3, is ETGVTQSPTHLIKTRGQQVTLRCSSQSGHNTVSWYQQALGQGPQFIFQYYREEENGRGNFPPRFSGLQFPNYSSELNVNALELDDSALYLCASSLPGLGRTDTQYFGPGTRLTVL.

J is TRBJ2-3 and V is TRBV28, with 7 bases lining up with TRBD2. With 6 bases clipped from V and 0 bases from J, the junction kept 3 bases outside the gene matches. Germline values: CDR1 MDHEN, CDR2 SYDVKM. The CDR3 is 14 residues long. CDR3 nucleotide sequence: TGTGCCAGCAGGAGCGGGGCGAGCACAGATACGCAGTATTTT. Translation gives CASRSGASTDTQYF.

V is TRBV6-6 and J is TRBJ2-7; 10 bases are shared with TRBD2. Per the germline V gene, CDR1 is MNHNY and CDR2 is SVGAGI (reference sequence). CDR3 size: 14 residues. Trimming took 4 bases from V and 6 from J; bases not matched to a gene: 6. The chain's CDR3 is CASSLAGGPSEQYF. The CDR3 DNA reads TGTGCCAGCAGTTTAGCGGGGGGCCCTAGCGAGCAGTACTTC.

The genes are TRBV18 and TRBJ2-1, with 8 bases matching TRBD2. CDR1 is KGHSH and CDR2 is LQKENI in the germline V gene. The junction had 3 bases not matched to a gene; V was cut back by 3 bases and J by 5 bases. This CDR3 comprises 14 residues. The CDR3 loop reads CASSPPAGDNEQFF. CDR3 in DNA: TGTGCCAGCTCACCTCCAGCGGGAGACAATGAGCAGTTCTTC.

This rearrangement joins TRBV7-9 to TRBJ1-2; D possibly corresponds to TRBD1 (6 bases). This CDR3 has 15 residues. V was cut by 3 bases and J by 4 bases, with 15 bases left in between. The germline gives CDR1 SEHNR, CDR2 FQNEAQ (reference sequence). The CDR3 loop reads CASSLPAQGVYGYTF. CDR3 sequence (DNA): TGTGCCAGCAGCTTGCCGGCACAGGGTGTCTATGGCTACACCTTC.